The entry that follows covers one TCR beta chain sequence. The data were produced by immunoSEQ multiplex PCR, yet TCRdb's version contains in-frame clones alone and is incomplete. This sample has 65,000 or so clones, with approximately 86% found just once. This sample is drawn from a study of glioma-infiltrating T cells after dendritic cell vaccination. The time point denotes: after dendritic cell vaccination, including at tumor progression/relapse. Trimming pared 0 bases from V and 2 bases from J, leaving 11 bases between. CDR3 length equals 16 residues. Germline CDR1 and CDR2: MNHEY and SMNVEV (reference sequence).

This chain links TRBV27 with TRBJ1-5; D is unresolved. The source of this sequence is a human donor with glioblastoma. The sequences come from blood, collected after dendritic cell vaccination. The CDR3 region has the DNA TGTGCCAGCAGTTTATCGGGCAGGCCGGGCAATCAGCCCCAGCATTTT. Protein sequence: CASSLSGRPGNQPQHF.